Sequencing of this TCR beta chain was carried out in a study of blood T cell repertoires in COVID-19. Background on the study: Some COVID-19 samples were acute and others convalescent; all came from the United States, Italy and Spain. Sources were T cells, B-cell-depleted T cells, or PBMCs; the material itself was cDNA or gDNA.

In germline, CDR1 is MNHEY, CDR2 SVGEGT. The V gene end was trimmed by 6 bases and the J gene end by 2 bases; junction bases not matched to a gene: 7. This CDR3 comprises 15 residues. Profiling relied on immunoSEQ multiplex PCR, and the TCRdb table lists in-frame clones only, not all of them. The sample lists 140,000 or so clones, around 82% occurring once. The sample holds a few counts of this clone. This receptor was taken from a woman aged 50 to 60 with acute or convalescent COVID-19. The chain links TRBV6-2 or TRBV6-3 to TRBJ2-3; the match to TRBD2 covers 8 bases. The sample consisted of peripheral blood. The CDR3 DNA reads as TGTGCCAGCAGCACGGGACTAGGATCCACAGATACGCAGTATTTT. It is translated as CASSTGLGSTDTQYF.